Listed below are T cell receptor beta chains from one sample, sequenced in a study of T cells in Graves' hyperthyroidism and ophthalmopathy. TCRdb passed the multiplex PCR reads through MiXCR, listing each CDR3 protein once. The sample contains 620,000 or so distinct CDR3 sequences, more than 14% of which appear only once. Sequenced material: blood. The receptors originated from a woman in her 50s with Graves' ophthalmopathy. CDR3s include the opening cysteine and the closing phenylalanine or tryptophan. D genes are given only for firm matches. Only part of the rows carry a size: once, few, many, or a class if the clone is expanded.

j_call,v_call,d_call,clone_size,cdr3_aa,cdr3_nt
TRBJ1-3,TRBV7-9,.,few,CASILRGNTIYF,TGTGCCAGCATCCTACGGGGAAACACCATATATTTT
TRBJ2-5,TRBV5-1,.,few,CASSNPWTENQETQYF,TGCGCCAGCAGCAACCCGTGGACCGAGAACCAAGAGACCCAGTACTTC
TRBJ2-1,TRBV7-3,TRBD2,many,CASSFLVSLHVAGCDNEQFF,TGTGCCAGCAGCTTCCTGGTCTCATTGCATGTAGCGGGGTGTGACAATGAGCAGTTCTTC
TRBJ2-5,TRBV24-1,.,.,CATSDWRDRQETQYF,TGTGCCACCAGTGATTGGCGGGATCGACAAGAGACCCAGTACTTC
TRBJ1-2,TRBV24-1,.,many,CATSDRDGDFGYTF,TGTGCCACCAGTGATCGGGACGGAGACTTTGGCTACACCTTC
TRBJ2-2,TRBV18,.,many,CASSPEQKVTGELFF,TGTGCCAGCTCACCGGAGCAAAAAGTCACCGGGGAGCTGTTTTTT
TRBJ2-3,TRBV27,.,many,CASSLNRRDTQYF,TGTGCCAGCAGTTTAAATCGGCGAGATACGCAGTATTTT
TRBJ1-2,TRBV5-5,.,many,CASSWGGYGYTF,TGTGCCAGCAGCTGGGGAGGATATGGCTACACCTTC
TRBJ2-7,TRBV7-2,.,many,CASRSVNRAMGEQYF,TGTGCCAGCAGATCCGTAAACCGGGCCATGGGGGAGCAGTACTTC
TRBJ1-2,TRBV28,TRBD1,.,CASSFPGQGASDGYTF,TGTGCCAGCAGTTTCCCGGGACAGGGGGCGTCTGACGGCTACACCTTC
TRBJ1-2,TRBV9,.,many,CASSVNPTYGYTF,TGTGCCAGCAGCGTAAACCCGACTTATGGCTACACCTTC
TRBJ1-4,TRBV13,.,few,CASSLVGRNEKLFF,TGTGCCAGCAGCTTAGTTGGGCGGAATGAAAAACTGTTTTTT
TRBJ2-1,TRBV28,TRBD2,many,CASSSRTRFPYNEQFF,TGTGCCAGCAGTTCTCGGACTAGGTTCCCCTACAATGAGCAGTTCTTC
TRBJ1-3,TRBV30,.,many,CAWSGSFGNTIYF,TGTGCCTGGAGTGGGTCATTTGGAAACACCATATATTTT
TRBJ2-1,TRBV28,.,few,CASSPLAPNEQFF,TGTGCCAGCAGTCCCCTGGCCCCCAATGAGCAGTTCTTC
TRBJ1-4,TRBV7-2,.,.,CASSLVLGPNEKLFF,TGTGCCAGCAGCTTAGTGCTCGGCCCTAATGAAAAACTGTTTTTT
TRBJ2-2,TRBV7-9,TRBD2,many,CASSAGLADTGELFF,TGTGCCAGCAGCGCAGGACTAGCGGACACCGGGGAGCTGTTTTTT